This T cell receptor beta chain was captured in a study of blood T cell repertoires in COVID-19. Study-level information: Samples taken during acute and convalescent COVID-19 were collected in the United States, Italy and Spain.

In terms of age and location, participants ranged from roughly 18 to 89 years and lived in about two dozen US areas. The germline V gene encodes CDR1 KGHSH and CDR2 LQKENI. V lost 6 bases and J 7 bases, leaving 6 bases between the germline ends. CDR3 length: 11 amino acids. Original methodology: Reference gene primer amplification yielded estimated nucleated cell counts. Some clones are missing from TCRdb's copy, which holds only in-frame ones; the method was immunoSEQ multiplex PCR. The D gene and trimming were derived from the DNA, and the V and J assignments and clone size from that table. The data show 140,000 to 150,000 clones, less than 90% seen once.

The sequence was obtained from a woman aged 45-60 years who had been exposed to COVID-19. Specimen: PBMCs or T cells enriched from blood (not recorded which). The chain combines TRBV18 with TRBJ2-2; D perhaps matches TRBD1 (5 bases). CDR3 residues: CASSDSGELFF. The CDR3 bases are TGTGCCAGCTCCGACAGCGGGGAGCTGTTTTTT.